These 20 T cell receptor beta chains were sequenced from one sample in a study of spatial heterogeneity in lung cancer. Broader study findings: Expanded alpha and beta TCR counts within tumors tracked tumor mutation counts.

Each CDR3 protein gets one entry after TCRdb re-called the 5' RACE reads with MiXCR. The data contain 11,000 to 15,000 distinct CDR3 sequences, about 4.8% of them singletons. Time point in this sample: sample taken at primary tumor resection. These receptors lack a known antigen. The sample in question was lung tumor tissue, obtained at surgery. The receptors were gathered from a female donor with early-stage non-small cell lung cancer.

This clonotype was recorded at least ten times. Little can be read into the size of this beta chain, an off-target read in a library designed for alpha chains. The V and J genes are TRBV6-2 or TRBV6-3 and TRBJ1-5, with D hard to call. Trimming removed 7 bases at V and 6 bases at J, with 16 bases between. The V gene's germline CDR1 is MNHEY and CDR2 SVGEGT. The CDR3 totals 14 residues. The CDR3 reads CASTKIRYGQPQHF. CDR3 sequence (DNA): TGTGCCAGCACCAAGATCCGTTACGGTCAGCCCCAGCATTTT.

This clonotype has at least ten counts. The library was designed around alpha chains, so this beta chain is a stray read whose abundance carries little weight. The chain employs TRBV7-2 and TRBJ1-6; no clear D gene. In germline, CDR1 is SGHTA, CDR2 FQGNSA. V lost 0 bases and J 9 bases, leaving 9 bases between the germline ends. The CDR3 is 14 amino acids. The CDR3 sequence is CASSLALGSSPLHF. CDR3 DNA sequence: TGTGCCAGCAGCTTAGCTTTGGGTAGTTCACCCCTCCACTTT.

In its sample, this clonotype was seen many times. This beta chain slipped into a library made for alpha chains as a stray read, so its size is not meaningful. The chain uses TRBV6-2 or TRBV6-3 and TRBJ2-2, with D unresolved. The CDR3 sequence is 15 residues long. The germline gives CDR1 MNHEY, CDR2 SVGEGT. V gave up 3 bases and J gave up 1 base, with 9 bases separating them. CDR3 coding DNA: TGTGCCAGCAGTTATGTCAGTTGGAACACCGGGGAGCTGTTTTTT. Protein: CASSYVSWNTGELFF.

This clonotype was recorded at least ten times. This beta chain is an off-target read within a library intended for alpha chains, so its frequency means little. The gene calls are TRBV28 and TRBJ2-2; a weak D match, TRBD2 (6 bases). This CDR3 is 14 amino acids long. Germline assignment: CDR1 MDHEN and CDR2 SYDVKM. V was pared by 8 bases and J by 5 bases, with 15 bases between. CDR3 residues: CASLRGLWTGELFF. As DNA, the CDR3 is TGTGCCAGCCTCCGGGGGTTGTGGACCGGGGAGCTGTTTTTT. The full variable domain, in which reference TRBV28 and TRBJ2-2 provide the parts outside the CDR3, is DVKVTQSSRYLVKRTGEKVFLECVQDMDHENMFWYRQDPGLGLRLIYFSYDVKMKEKGDIPEGYSVSREKKERFSLILESASTNQTSMYLCASLRGLWTGELFFGEGSRLTVL.

This clonotype showed up many times. As an off-target read in a library built for alpha chains, this beta chain has a frequency of little significance. The chain links TRBV5-4 to TRBJ2-1; D might be TRBD1 or TRBD2, each matching 6 bases. Germline CDR1 reads SGHNT; CDR2 reads YYREEE (reference sequence). V shed 4 bases and J shed 7 bases, with 21 bases lying between them. This CDR3 is built from 16 residues. The CDR3 region is CASSRSGRGDGNEQFF. In nucleotides, the CDR3 is TGTGCCAGCAGCCGGTCGGGTAGGGGGGATGGAAATGAGCAGTTCTTC.

This clonotype was observed many times. Since the library was made to target alpha chains, this beta chain is a stray read and its abundance is not meaningful. CDR3 sequence reads: CSVEDGGLAVGWQFF. The CDR3 nucleotides are TGCAGCGTTGAAGATGGGGGACTGGCAGTCGGTTGGCAGTTCTTC. The V and J genes are TRBV29-1 and TRBJ2-1; a possible D gene is TRBD2 (6 bases). Germline-derived CDR1 and CDR2 are SQVTM and ANQGSEA. The ends were cut back, 0 bases at V and 12 bases at J, with 21 bases in the middle. The CDR3 runs to 15 residues.

At least ten counts were recorded for this clonotype. This beta chain is an unintended read in a library built for alpha chains; its size means little. The chain recombines TRBV30 with TRBJ1-2, with D possibly TRBD1 on 5 matching bases. V dropped 2 bases and J dropped 8 bases, with 15 bases sitting between them. This CDR3 is 13 amino acids long. In germline, CDR1 is GTSNPN, CDR2 SVGIG (reference sequence). The CDR3 DNA sequence: TGTGCCTGGAGTCACTCCGGGACGCAGGGCTACACCTTC. Amino acids: CAWSHSGTQGYTF.

In this sample, this clonotype turned up a few times. As an off-target read in a library built for alpha chains, this beta chain has a frequency of little significance. This rearrangement joins TRBV5-6 to TRBJ1-2, with 8 bases lining up with TRBD1. V gave up 4 bases and J gave up 6 bases; unmatched junction bases: 17. The CDR3 covers 17 residues. The V gene's germline CDR1 is SGHDT and CDR2 YYEEEE. The CDR3 DNA is TGTGCCAGCAGCGTGGATTACCGGACAGGGCTCGGGAATGGCTACACCTTC. Translating it yields CASSVDYRTGLGNGYTF.

This clonotype was detected ten times or more. The library was designed around alpha chains, so this beta chain is a stray read whose abundance carries little weight. V gene TRBV20-1 combines with J gene TRBJ1-1; 10 nucleotides line up with TRBD1. CDR3 length: 16 amino acids. After removal of 0 bases from V and 1 base from J, the junction contained 5 bases not matched to a gene. The V gene's germline CDR1 is DFQATT and CDR2 SNEGSKA (reference sequence). The CDR3 here is CSAREAGQGRNTEAFF. CDR3 in DNA: TGCAGTGCTAGAGAAGCGGGACAGGGGAGGAACACTGAAGCTTTCTTT.

This clonotype was found many times. The library was built for alpha chains, so this beta chain is an off-target read and its size means little. The CDR3 DNA reads TGTGCCAGCGCCCCCAAGCTTAGACAGTACTTC. Translated: CASAPKLRQYF. V and J are TRBV3-2 and TRBJ2-5. TRBV3-2 is labeled a pseudogene. The CDR3 extends over 11 amino acids.

This clonotype appeared many times. Being off target in a library aimed at alpha chains, this beta chain has a size of little meaning. The J gene is TRBJ1-5, the V gene TRBV28; no clear D. The germline CDR1 and CDR2 sequences are MDHEN and SYDVKM. V was cut by 2 bases and J by 8 bases, with 7 bases left in between. The CDR3 length is 12 residues. CDR3 protein: CASSLRQEPQHF. The CDR3 DNA reads as TGTGCCAGCAGTTTAAGGCAGGAGCCCCAGCATTTT.

This clonotype qualifies as medium-sized. This beta chain slipped into a library made for alpha chains as a stray read, so its size is not meaningful. The rearrangement joins TRBV5-4 to TRBJ2-2; no definite D call. The germline gives CDR1 SGHNT, CDR2 YYREEE (reference sequence). V was cut by 4 bases and J by 6 bases, with 10 bases left in between. The length of the CDR3 is 13 residues. In DNA, the CDR3 is TGTGCCAGCAGCATCGATTTATCCGGGGAGCTGTTTTTT. It specifies CASSIDLSGELFF. Complete variable domain (other parts from reference TRBV5-4 and TRBJ2-2): ETGVTQSPTHLIKTRGQQVTLRCSSQSGHNTVSWYQQALGQGPQFIFQYYREEENGRGNFPPRFSGLQFPNYSSELNVNALELDDSALYLCASSIDLSGELFFGEGSRLTVL.

This clonotype has a count of ten or more. This beta chain appears as a stray read in a library generated for alpha chains; its size is not informative. V gene TRBV29-1 combines with J gene TRBJ2-3; D remains ambiguous. The CDR3 is 13 residues long. Trimming pared 2 bases from V and 1 base from J, leaving 7 bases between. Germline V gives CDR1 SQVTM, CDR2 ANQGSEA. Here the CDR3 DNA reads TGCAGCGTTGAAACCAAGCGCACAGATACGCAGTATTTT. Translation gives CSVETKRTDTQYF.

As regards this clonotype: Possible read error: a much larger clone is one base away. The size of this beta chain means little, since it is a stray read in a library made for alpha chains. The chain carries TRBV11-2 and TRBJ2-7; 7 positions match TRBD2. The CDR3 is made up of 13 amino acids. CDR1 is SGHAT, CDR2 FQNNGV, per germline. The CDR3 nucleotides read TGTGCCGGCAGCCTTGGACTAGACTACGAGCAGTACTTC. Encoded protein: CAGSLGLDYEQYF.

This clonotype was seen many times. This beta chain lies outside the target of a library built for alpha chains; its clone size means little. This chain uses TRBV12-3 or TRBV12-4 with TRBJ2-7; 8 bases agree with TRBD1. The CDR3 length is 17 residues. V was pared by 4 bases and J by 7 bases, with 18 bases of the junction left unmatched. DNA of the CDR3: TGTGCCAGCAGTTCTGAAGGGACAGGCGTCACTCGTAGGGAGCAGTACTTC. It translates to CASSSEGTGVTRREQYF.

Many counts were recorded for this clonotype. This beta chain is a stray sequence in a library constructed for alpha chains; its clone size is not meaningful. The chain employs TRBV14 and TRBJ1-1; D gene ambiguous. The germline gives CDR1 SGHDN, CDR2 FVKESK. The CDR3 extends over 12 amino acids. Trimming cost V 1 base and J 4 bases, with 4 bases left between them. DNA of the CDR3: TGTGCCAGCAGCCAAGCTTTCACTGAAGCTTTCTTT. This sequence encodes CASSQAFTEAFF.

This clonotype was found many times. Being off target in a library aimed at alpha chains, this beta chain has a size of little meaning. The chain couples TRBV7-2 to TRBJ2-2; D is possibly TRBD2 (6 bases). The CDR3 loop spans 13 amino acids. The V end lost 3 bases, the J end lost 7 bases, and 9 bases lay between the germline ends. Germline lookup yields CDR1 SGHTA and CDR2 FQGNSA. The chain's CDR3 is CASSFSGGGELFF. The CDR3 nucleotides read TGTGCCAGCAGCTTTAGCGGCGGCGGGGAGCTGTTTTTT.

This clonotype was counted at least ten times. The size of this beta chain means little, since it is a stray read in a library made for alpha chains. The chain combines TRBV7-9 with TRBJ1-1; no clear D gene. Trimming left V 1 base short and J 1 base short, with 10 bases between. CDR1 SEHNR and CDR2 FQNEAQ come from the germline V gene (reference sequence). The CDR3 runs 15 residues. The CDR3 protein is CASSLGLARNTEAFF. CDR3 sequence (DNA): TGTGCCAGCAGCTTAGGATTGGCGAGGAACACTGAAGCTTTCTTT.

This clonotype was detected many times. For a library built for alpha chains, this beta chain is a stray read; little rests on its size. This rearrangement joins TRBV7-9 to TRBJ1-1; D is perhaps TRBD1 (6 bases). The CDR3 covers 14 residues. Germline V gene lookup returns CDR1 SEHNR and CDR2 FQNEAQ (reference sequence). V was cut by 5 bases and J by 3 bases, with 13 bases left in between. The CDR3 DNA reads as TGTGCCAGCAGCCGGCCTTGGGGGCACACTGAAGCTTTCTTT. This gives the protein CASSRPWGHTEAFF. Using reference TRBV7-9 and TRBJ1-1 for the parts outside the CDR3, the full variable domain is DTGVSQNPRHKITKRGQNVTFRCDPISEHNRLYWYRQTLGQGPEFLTYFQNEAQLEKSRLLSDRFSAERPKGSFSTLEIQRTEQGDSAMYLCASSRPWGHTEAFFGQGTRLTVV.

This clonotype was observed at least ten times. Since the library was made to target alpha chains, this beta chain is a stray read and its abundance is not meaningful. This chain uses TRBV7-2 with TRBJ1-2; weak D call: TRBD1 (5 bases). The germline gives CDR1 SGHTA, CDR2 FQGNSA. Trimming took off 2 bases at V and 4 bases at J, with 11 bases between the two ends. The CDR3 runs to 14 residues. CDR3 loop: CASSLSTVAYGYTF. CDR3 sequence (DNA): TGTGCCAGCAGCTTATCGACAGTCGCCTATGGCTACACCTTC.